The source of this T cell receptor (beta chain) is a study of cytomegalovirus exposure and HLA in healthy donors. Study results and caveats: Rare TCR sequences predominated, though certain public TCRs were found in many donors. In vitro assays verified that a few CMV-associated chains recognized CMV antigens specifically.

Germline assignment: CDR1 MGHDK and CDR2 SYGVNS. The CDR3 runs to 15 residues. The germline V and J ends were trimmed by 5 bases and 2 bases, with 14 bases remaining between them. Details on this clone: Its antigen is as yet unknown.

Libraries were prepared by immunoSEQ multiplex PCR; TCRdb keeps only in-frame clonotypes and omits some of them. The sample has some 240,000 clones; 86% are singletons. The sequence came from a woman in her twenties or thirties in good health and CMV-seropositive. The genes are TRBV25-1 and TRBJ2-3; TRBD2 might be the D (5 bases). Sample: PBMCs. The CDR3 bases are TGTGCCAGCAGTTCCGGGCCGGGGATCACAGATACGCAGTATTTT. Translated: CASSSGPGITDTQYF.